The 17 T cell receptor beta chains below were found in one sample sequenced in a study of T cell responses to AZD1222 COVID-19 vaccine. Some clones are missing from TCRdb's copy, which holds only in-frame ones; the method was immunoSEQ multiplex PCR. The sample lists some 100,000 clones, approximately 90% occurring once. The sequences come from peripheral blood, collected on day 0 of AZD1222 vaccination. The receptors shown here come from an adult in good health.

The chain couples TRBV28 to TRBJ2-4, with D perhaps matching TRBD2 (7 bases). The CDR3 covers 14 residues. The germline V gene has CDR1 MDHEN and CDR2 SYDVKM. Trimming shortened V by 1 base and J by 7 bases, and 11 bases separated the two germline ends. DNA for the CDR3: TGTGCCAGCAGTTTATCGGGGGGCGGGAACATTCAGTACTTC. It encodes CASSLSGGGNIQYF.

The CDR3 nucleotides are TGCGCCAGCAGCCAAGACTACCCCGGGACAGTTAACACCGGGGAGCTGTTTTTT. It translates to CASSQDYPGTVNTGELFF. This chain joins TRBV4-3 and TRBJ2-2, with 7 nucleotides matching TRBD1. Germline CDR1 and CDR2: LGHNA and YSLEER. This CDR3 has 18 amino acids. V lost 0 bases and J lost 2; bases outside the gene matches: 9.

This chain links TRBV5-8 with TRBJ2-5, with 13 bases lining up with TRBD2. Unmatched junction bases numbered 10, after V lost 4 bases and J lost 4 bases. The length of the CDR3 is 17 residues. Germline assignment: CDR1 SGHTS and CDR2 YDEGEE. CDR3: CASSRGLAGEGGETQYF. CDR3 coding DNA: TGTGCCAGCAGCCGAGGACTAGCGGGAGAAGGTGGAGAGACCCAGTACTTC.

The V gene is TRBV3-1 (or the pseudogene TRBV3-2), the J gene TRBJ1-6; D not certain. Germline values: CDR1 LGHDT, CDR2 YNNKEL (reference sequence). There are 16 residues in the CDR3. Deletions cut 4 bases from V and 4 bases from J, with 14 bases between. CDR3 sequence: CASSRLARQYNSPLHF. CDR3 DNA sequence: TGTGCCAGCAGCCGCCTGGCGCGGCAGTATAATTCACCCCTCCACTTT.

V gene TRBV4-3 combines with J gene TRBJ2-7; 7 bases map to TRBD1. Trimming took 3 bases from V and 2 from J; bases not matched to a gene: 10. Looked up from germline, CDR1 is LGHNA and CDR2 is YSLEER. This CDR3 has 16 residues. CDR3 bases: TGCGCCAGCAGCCAGCTGGCTACAGGGGTCCCCTACGAGCAGTACTTC. Its protein is CASSQLATGVPYEQYF.

This clone was recorded a few times. The chain combines TRBV24-1 with TRBJ1-2, with TRBD1 matching over 9 bases. This CDR3 comprises 14 residues. V lost 4 bases, J lost 8 bases, and 7 bases stayed unmatched. Germline CDR1 reads KGHDR; CDR2 reads SFDVKD. As DNA, the CDR3 is TGTGCCACCAGTGACCCGGGGACAGGGAAGGGCTACACCTTC. Protein product: CATSDPGTGKGYTF.

This chain uses TRBV12-5 with TRBJ2-5; a weak D match, TRBD2 (7 bases). CDR3 length equals 15 residues. The germline V and J ends were trimmed by 0 bases and 4 bases, with 12 bases remaining between them. Germline CDR1 reads LGHNT; CDR2 reads FRNRAP. Here the CDR3 reads CASGLVQGRGETQYF. The CDR3 coding sequence is TGTGCTAGTGGTTTGGTCCAGGGGAGGGGAGAGACCCAGTACTTC.

V and J are TRBV7-2 and TRBJ2-7, with 9 bases lining up with TRBD2. CDR1 is SGHTA and CDR2 is FQGNSA in the germline V gene. V trimming: 6 bases; J trimming: 3 bases; junction bases outside the gene matches: 6. This CDR3 region has 14 residues. CDR3 sequence: CASSTTSGYYEQYF. CDR3 coding DNA: TGTGCCAGCAGTACGACTAGCGGATACTACGAGCAGTACTTC. The full variable domain, in which reference TRBV7-2 and TRBJ2-7 provide the parts outside the CDR3, is GAGVSQSPSNKVTEKGKDVELRCDPISGHTALYWYRQSLGQGLEFLIYFQGNSAPDKSGLPSDRFSAERTGGSVSTLTIQRTQQEDSAVYLCASSTTSGYYEQYFGPGTRLTVT.

This rearrangement joins TRBV28 to TRBJ2-3; 9 bases map to TRBD1. With V trimmed by 6 bases and J by 0 bases, 7 bases remained unmatched. The CDR3 is made up of 16 amino acids. CDR1 and CDR2 from the germline V gene are MDHEN and SYDVKM. The DNA for the CDR3 is TGTGCCAGCAGACCGACAGGGGGAGATAGCACAGATACGCAGTATTTT. Its protein is CASRPTGGDSTDTQYF.

This rearrangement joins TRBV7-9 to TRBJ2-7, with 8 bases lining up with TRBD2. The germline V gene encodes CDR1 SEHNR and CDR2 FQNEAQ (reference sequence). The CDR3 consists of 13 residues. V shed 3 bases, J shed 3 bases, and the junction held 1 base outside the gene matches. In DNA, the CDR3 is TGTGCCAGCAGCTTGAGCGGGAGCTACGAGCAGTACTTC. Amino acids: CASSLSGSYEQYF.

This chain joins TRBV7-8 and TRBJ2-1, with TRBD2 identical over 7 bases. This CDR3 comprises 15 residues. Germline-derived CDR1 and CDR2 are SGHVS and FQNEAQ. V lost 0 bases, J lost 3 bases, and 2 bases stayed unmatched. CDR3: CASSLAGGNYNEQFF. Here the CDR3 DNA reads TGTGCCAGCAGCTTAGCGGGAGGGAACTACAATGAGCAGTTCTTC.

The chain combines TRBV11-2 with TRBJ2-5; 10 positions match TRBD2. Germline CDR1 is SGHAT and CDR2 is FQNNGV. V shed 2 bases and J 3 bases; nucleotides not matched to a gene: 12. The CDR3 runs 18 residues. The CDR3 region is CASSLSPASGRGKETQYF. The CDR3 DNA reads as TGTGCCAGCAGCTTATCCCCGGCTAGCGGGAGAGGGAAAGAGACCCAGTACTTC.

The J gene is TRBJ2-2, the V gene TRBV24-1; TRBD1 matches 8 bases. With 5 bases clipped from V and 1 base from J, the junction kept 8 bases outside the gene matches. This CDR3 contains 17 residues. The germline gives CDR1 KGHDR, CDR2 SFDVKD. The CDR3 DNA reads as TGTGCCACCAGTGCCCGAATCGGACAGGGGAACACCGGGGAGCTGTTTTTT. Its translation is CATSARIGQGNTGELFF.

This rearrangement joins TRBV5-6 to TRBJ2-2, with D tentatively TRBD2 (5 bases). V shed 4 bases and J shed 13 bases, with 11 bases lying between them. The CDR3 length is 11 residues. Germline V lookup: CDR1 SGHDT, CDR2 YYEEEE. The CDR3 protein is CASSPIRGLFF. In DNA, the CDR3 is TGTGCCAGCAGCCCAATCCGGGGGCTGTTTTTT. The full variable domain, with the rest looked up from reference TRBV5-6 and TRBJ2-2, is DAGVTQSPTHLIKTRGQQVTLRCSPKSGHDTVSWYQQALGQGPQFIFQYYEEEERQRGNFPDRFSGHQFPNYSSELNVNALLLGDSALYLCASSPIRGLFFGEGSRLTVL.

This clone turned up a few times. The gene calls are TRBV7-3 and TRBJ2-7; TRBD2 agrees at 8 bases. From germline, CDR1 is SGHTA and CDR2 FQGTGA. Trimming removed 3 bases from V and 3 bases from J; junction bases left unmatched: 4. The CDR3 is 14 amino acids. This CDR3 reads CASSFAGGDYEQYF. The CDR3 DNA is TGTGCCAGCAGCTTCGCGGGGGGAGACTACGAGCAGTACTTC.

The genes are TRBV7-9 and TRBJ2-1, with D tentatively TRBD1 (5 bases). Germline loops: CDR1 SEHNR, CDR2 FQNEAQ (reference sequence). The CDR3 spans 14 residues. V gave up 5 bases and J gave up 3 bases, with 11 bases separating them. The CDR3: CASSVRQSYNEQFF. The CDR3, as DNA: TGTGCCAGCAGCGTTCGACAGAGCTACAATGAGCAGTTCTTC.

The chain recombines TRBV5-1 with TRBJ2-7; TRBD2 is a possible D gene (5 bases). CDR1 is SGHRS and CDR2 is YFSETQ in the germline V gene. CDR3 length equals 14 residues. V shed 1 base and J shed 2 bases, with 10 bases lying between them. The CDR3 DNA follows: TGCGCCAGCAGCTTGACACCGGGAACCTACGAGCAGTACTTC. It is translated as CASSLTPGTYEQYF.